These 13 T cell receptor beta chains came from one sample sequenced in a study of CD8+ T cells in alopecia areata. The sample's treatment: oral pan-JAK inhibitor, 5-10 mg twice daily. Extracted RNA was reverse transcribed, and the resulting cDNA served as sequencing template. Only in-frame clones appear in the TCRdb table, and some are missing; sequencing was by immunoSEQ multiplex PCR. This table holds about 100,000 clones, just under 60% found once. The source material was CD8+ T cells sorted from blood, sampled at approximately week 56, from a patient treated with tofacitinib. Receptors were obtained from a human donor with alopecia areata.

The J gene is TRBJ1-1, the V gene TRBV5-6; no definite D call. Germline loops: CDR1 SGHDT, CDR2 YYEEEE. Trimming took off 4 bases at V and 6 bases at J, with 16 bases between the two ends. CDR3 size: 14 residues. The chain's CDR3 is CASSRSTTSPEAFF. The CDR3 DNA follows: TGTGCCAGCAGCCGCTCCACAACGAGTCCTGAAGCTTTCTTT. The full variable domain, with the rest looked up from reference TRBV5-6 and TRBJ1-1, is DAGVTQSPTHLIKTRGQQVTLRCSPKSGHDTVSWYQQALGQGPQFIFQYYEEEERQRGNFPDRFSGHQFPNYSSELNVNALLLGDSALYLCASSRSTTSPEAFFGQGTRLTVV.

The chain employs TRBV5-6 and TRBJ2-3; D is unclear. CDR1 SGHDT and CDR2 YYEEEE come from the germline V gene. The CDR3 has 13 residues. Deletions cut 0 bases from V and 5 bases from J, with 7 bases between. Here the CDR3 reads CASSLEKVDTQYF. The DNA for the CDR3 is TGTGCCAGCAGCTTGGAGAAGGTAGATACGCAGTATTTT.

This clone has only a few counts. The rearrangement uses TRBV4-2 and TRBJ2-1, with D possibly TRBD2 on 5 matching bases. The V gene's germline CDR1 is LGHNA and CDR2 YNFKEQ. V was pared by 0 bases and J by 4 bases, with 7 bases between. The CDR3 extends over 14 amino acids. The DNA for the CDR3 is TGTGCCAGCAGCCAAGAGGGAGCATACAATGAGCAGTTCTTC. Amino acid sequence: CASSQEGAYNEQFF.

This chain uses TRBV7-9 with TRBJ2-5; D might be TRBD2 (5 bases). Germline V gene sequence: CDR1 SEHNR, CDR2 FQNEAQ (reference sequence). This CDR3 comprises 12 residues. V was clipped by 8 bases and J by 5 bases, with 12 bases between them. DNA for the CDR3: TGTGCCAGCGTCCAGGAGGAGGAGACCCAGTACTTC. Translated: CASVQEEETQYF.

This clone was seen a single time. The chain employs TRBV6-5 and TRBJ1-2; D remains unclear. Trimming removed 0 bases from V and 2 bases from J, with 7 bases in between. This CDR3 has 14 residues. Germline loops: CDR1 MNHEY, CDR2 SVGAGI. The CDR3 sequence: CASSYSGTNYGYTF. The CDR3 region has the DNA TGTGCCAGCAGTTACTCGGGCACCAACTATGGCTACACCTTC.

J is TRBJ2-2 and V is TRBV4-2; D remains unclear. The germline V gene encodes CDR1 LGHNA and CDR2 YNFKEQ. V lost 7 bases and J lost 0, with 3 bases in between. The CDR3 is 12 amino acids. The CDR3: CASTANTGELFF. CDR3 nucleotide sequence: TGTGCCAGCACCGCGAACACCGGGGAGCTGTTTTTT.

J is TRBJ2-1 and V is TRBV9; D is possibly TRBD1 or TRBD2 (5 bases each). Germline V gene lookup returns CDR1 SGDLS and CDR2 YYNGEE. The CDR3 sequence is 13 residues long. V gave up 3 bases and J gave up 7 bases, with 11 bases separating them. This CDR3 reads CASSARWGNEQFF. CDR3 nucleotide sequence: TGTGCCAGCAGCGCCCGCTGGGGGAATGAGCAGTTCTTC.

The rearrangement joins TRBV13 to TRBJ2-1, with a weak D call TRBD2 (7 bases). Trimming removed 0 bases at V and 14 bases at J, with 17 bases between. This CDR3 is 14 amino acids long. Germline V CDR1 and CDR2: PRHDT, FYEKMQ (reference sequence). CDR3 loop: CASSLGRGAEEEFF. CDR3 sequence (DNA): TGTGCCAGCAGCTTAGGCCGGGGGGCAGAAGAGGAGTTCTTC.

This rearrangement joins TRBV29-1 to TRBJ1-1; 7 bases align to TRBD1. The CDR3 length is 12 residues. After removal of 2 bases from V and 11 bases from J, the junction contained 8 bases not matched to a gene. Looked up from germline, CDR1 is SQVTM and CDR2 is ANQGSEA. CDR3 DNA sequence: TGCAGCGTTGAAAAGGGGGCAGGTGGGGCTTTCTTT. Its protein product is CSVEKGAGGAFF.

This clone was picked up a small number of times. This chain links TRBV15 with TRBJ2-7; D is perhaps TRBD2 (6 bases). The CDR3 totals 16 residues. V was clipped by 0 bases and J by 4 bases, with 16 bases between them. Per the germline V gene, CDR1 is LNHNV and CDR2 is YYDKDF (reference sequence). The CDR3 sequence is CATSRDLGGGNYEQYF. The CDR3 DNA sequence: TGTGCCACCAGCAGAGATCTCGGCGGCGGGAATTACGAGCAGTACTTC.

This chain uses TRBV2 with TRBJ1-2; 8 bases map to TRBD1. Per the germline V gene, CDR1 is SNHLY and CDR2 is FYNNEI. The V gene end was trimmed by 5 bases and the J gene end by 5 bases; junction bases not matched to a gene: 4. The CDR3 runs to 13 residues. CDR3 residues: CASSPDRGYGYTF. The CDR3 DNA is TGTGCCAGCAGTCCAGACAGGGGTTATGGCTACACCTTC.

The J gene is TRBJ1-1, the V gene TRBV29-1; 7 bases agree with TRBD1. The V gene's germline CDR1 is SQVTM and CDR2 ANQGSEA. This CDR3 is built from 13 residues. V was clipped by 7 bases and J by 0 bases; unmatched bases: 5. CDR3 DNA sequence: TGCAGCGCCTTGACAGGGTTGAACACTGAAGCTTTCTTT. Translation: CSALTGLNTEAFF.

J is TRBJ2-5 and V is TRBV4-1; TRBD2 matches 14 bases. CDR1 is MGHRA and CDR2 is YSYEKL in the germline V gene. The trim removed 3 bases at V and 0 bases at J, leaving 12 bases unmatched. The CDR3 sequence is 20 residues long. The CDR3 is CASSQPGLAGADQYQETQYF. CDR3 nucleotide sequence: TGCGCCAGCAGCCAGCCGGGACTAGCGGGGGCCGATCAGTACCAAGAGACCCAGTACTTC.